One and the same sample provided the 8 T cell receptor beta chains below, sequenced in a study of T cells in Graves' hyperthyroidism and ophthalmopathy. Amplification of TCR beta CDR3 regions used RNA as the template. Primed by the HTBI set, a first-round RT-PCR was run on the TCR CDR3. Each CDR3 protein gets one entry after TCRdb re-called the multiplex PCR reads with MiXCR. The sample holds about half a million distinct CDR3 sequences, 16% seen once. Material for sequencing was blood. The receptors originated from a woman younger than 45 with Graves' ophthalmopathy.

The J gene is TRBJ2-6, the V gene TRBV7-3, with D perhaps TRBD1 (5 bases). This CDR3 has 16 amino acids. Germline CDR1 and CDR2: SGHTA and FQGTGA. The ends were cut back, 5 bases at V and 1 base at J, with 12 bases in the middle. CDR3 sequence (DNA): TGTGCCAGCAGCCCCTGGACACCATCTGGGGCCAACGTCCTGACTTTC. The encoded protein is CASSPWTPSGANVLTF.

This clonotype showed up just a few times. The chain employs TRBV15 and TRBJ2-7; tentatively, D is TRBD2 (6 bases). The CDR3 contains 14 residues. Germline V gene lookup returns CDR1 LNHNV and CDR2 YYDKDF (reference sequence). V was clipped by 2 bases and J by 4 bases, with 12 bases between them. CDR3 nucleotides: TGTGCCACCAGCAGAACGGGAGAGGGTTACGAGCAGTACTTC. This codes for CATSRTGEGYEQYF.

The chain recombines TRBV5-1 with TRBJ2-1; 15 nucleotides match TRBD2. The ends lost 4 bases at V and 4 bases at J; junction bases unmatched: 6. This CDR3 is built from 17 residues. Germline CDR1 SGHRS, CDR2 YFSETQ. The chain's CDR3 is CASSTGLAGGWYNEQFF. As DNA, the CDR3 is TGCGCCAGCAGCACGGGACTAGCGGGAGGTTGGTACAATGAGCAGTTCTTC.

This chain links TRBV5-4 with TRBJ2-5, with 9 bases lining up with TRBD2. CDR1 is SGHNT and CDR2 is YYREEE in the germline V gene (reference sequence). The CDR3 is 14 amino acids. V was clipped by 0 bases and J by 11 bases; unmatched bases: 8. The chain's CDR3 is CASSLVGAGGQQYF. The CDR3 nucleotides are TGTGCCAGCAGCTTGGTAGGGGCGGGAGGGCAACAGTACTTC. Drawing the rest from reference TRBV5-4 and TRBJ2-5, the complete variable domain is ETGVTQSPTHLIKTRGQQVTLRCSSQSGHNTVSWYQQALGQGPQFIFQYYREEENGRGNFPPRFSGLQFPNYSSELNVNALELDDSALYLCASSLVGAGGQQYFGPGTRLLVL.

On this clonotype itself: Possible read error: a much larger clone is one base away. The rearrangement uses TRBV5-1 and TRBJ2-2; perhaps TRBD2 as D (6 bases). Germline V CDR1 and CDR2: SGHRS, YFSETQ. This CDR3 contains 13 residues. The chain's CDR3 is CASSLEVGGELLF. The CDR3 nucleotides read TGCGCCAGCAGCTTGGAAGTAGGCGGGGAGCTGCTTTTT.

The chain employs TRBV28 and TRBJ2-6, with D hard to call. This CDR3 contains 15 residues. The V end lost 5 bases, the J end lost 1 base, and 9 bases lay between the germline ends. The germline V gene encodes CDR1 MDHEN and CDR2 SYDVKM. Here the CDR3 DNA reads TGTGCCAGCAGTGAAGTGGGGTCTGGGGCCAACGTCCTGACTTTC. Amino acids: CASSEVGSGANVLTF.

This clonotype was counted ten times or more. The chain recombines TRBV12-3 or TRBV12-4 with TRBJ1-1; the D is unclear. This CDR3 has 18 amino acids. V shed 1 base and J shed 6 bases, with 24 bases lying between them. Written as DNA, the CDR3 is TGTGCCAGCAGTTTAGTCGTGTGGGCAGTAGGAGAAAGGGCTGAAGCTTTCTTT. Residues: CASSLVVWAVGERAEAFF.

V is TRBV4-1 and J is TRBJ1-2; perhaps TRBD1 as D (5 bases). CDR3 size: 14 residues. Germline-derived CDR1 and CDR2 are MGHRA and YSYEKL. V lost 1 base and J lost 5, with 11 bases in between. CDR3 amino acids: CASSQGGPPYGYTF. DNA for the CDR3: TGCGCCAGCAGCCAAGGGGGCCCTCCTTATGGCTACACCTTC.